These 16 T cell receptor beta chains came from one sample sequenced in a study of T cell repertoires in cytomegalovirus infection. Each CDR3 protein is one row after TCRdb ran MiXCR on the reads. The sample has around 750,000 distinct CDR3 sequences, 32% seen once. Their specific antigens are unknown. Here the sequenced sample was cultured CD8+ T cells from PBMCs, taken from culture after CMV antigen stimulation. The receptors were sampled from a human donor in good health (CMV status not recorded). Some clones in this sample may be carry-over from other donors' samples.

This clonotype came up many times. This chain links TRBV7-8 with TRBJ1-2; unclear D gene. Germline assignment: CDR1 SGHVS and CDR2 FQNEAQ. The CDR3 runs to 12 residues. V shed 5 bases and J shed 4 bases, with 8 bases lying between them. CDR3 DNA sequence: TGTGCCAGCAGCGAGCAGAGCTATGGCTACACCTTC. Protein sequence: CASSEQSYGYTF.

This clonotype was seen ten or more times. The chain joins TRBV7-3 to TRBJ2-3, with TRBD2 matching over 8 bases. The V gene's germline CDR1 is SGHTA and CDR2 FQGTGA. J lost 3 bases, V lost 5 bases, and 10 bases had no gene match. The CDR3 spans 16 residues. CDR3 bases: TGTGCCAGCAGCCCTCTCCGGGGGGGCTTGACAGATACGCAGTATTTT. Protein sequence: CASSPLRGGLTDTQYF.

The V call is TRBV6-5, the J call TRBJ1-1; D is perhaps TRBD1 (5 bases). This CDR3 is 15 amino acids long. V lost 6 bases and J lost 0, with 14 bases in between. In germline, CDR1 is MNHEY, CDR2 SVGAGI. CDR3 coding DNA: TGTGCCAGCAGCCACGACAGTATCATGAACACTGAAGCTTTCTTT. It is translated as CASSHDSIMNTEAFF.

The chain is built from TRBV6-2 or TRBV6-3 and TRBJ2-4; 11 nucleotides align to TRBD1. CDR1 and CDR2 (germline): MNHEY, SVGEGT. The J segment lost 1 base and the V segment lost 6 bases, leaving 8 bases of the junction unmatched. The CDR3 is 17 residues long. CDR3 nucleotide sequence: TGTGCCAGCAGATTGAGGACAGGGGGCCATGCCAAAAACATTCAGTACTTC. Amino acid sequence: CASRLRTGGHAKNIQYF.

This chain uses TRBV7-2 with TRBJ2-2; D is ambiguous. Germline V gene lookup returns CDR1 SGHTA and CDR2 FQGNSA. V lost 4 bases to trimming and J lost 5 bases, with 14 bases between them. The CDR3 extends over 15 amino acids. The CDR3 loop reads CASSSFERLTGELFF. The DNA for the CDR3 is TGTGCCAGCAGCTCCTTCGAACGACTTACCGGGGAGCTGTTTTTT.

This clonotype was recorded a few times. The chain has TRBV27 and TRBJ1-1; TRBD1 agrees at 12 bases. The CDR3 length is 19 residues. V dropped 7 bases and J dropped 3; count of bases not matched to a gene: 18. Germline values: CDR1 MNHEY, CDR2 SMNVEV (reference sequence). CDR3 nucleotide sequence: TGTGCCAGCAAACCATATAGGGGGACAGGGGGCGGGATTGACACTGAAGCTTTCTTT. The encoded protein is CASKPYRGTGGGIDTEAFF.

This clonotype turned up a few times. V usage is TRBV7-8 and J usage is TRBJ2-7; perhaps TRBD2 as D (6 bases). V dropped 0 bases and J dropped 5 bases, with 14 bases sitting between them. CDR3 length equals 15 residues. The germline CDR1 and CDR2 sequences are SGHVS and FQNEAQ. The CDR3 sequence: CASSLAQGLFHEQYF. For the CDR3, the DNA is TGTGCCAGCAGCTTAGCGCAAGGACTATTCCACGAGCAGTACTTC.

This chain uses TRBV24-1 with TRBJ1-2; TRBD1 matches 11 bases. The CDR3 contains 15 residues. Germline V lookup: CDR1 KGHDR, CDR2 SFDVKD. The trim removed 4 bases at V and 3 bases at J, leaving 3 bases unmatched. CDR3 nucleotides: TGTGCCACCAGTGAAGGACAGGGGGCATACTATGGCTACACCTTC. Translating gives CATSEGQGAYYGYTF.

Only a few counts were recorded for this clonotype. The chain is built from TRBV12-3 or TRBV12-4 and TRBJ2-3, with TRBD2 identical over 8 bases. V was pared by 2 bases and J by 4 bases, with 5 bases of the junction left unmatched. The CDR3 covers 15 residues. The CDR3 sequence is CASSLSGGLADTQYF. The CDR3 coding sequence is TGTGCCAGCAGTTTATCGGGGGGGCTCGCAGATACGCAGTATTTT.

CDR3 DNA sequence: TGTGCCAGCGGGGGTGGGGATAAGAACACTGAAGCTTTCTTT. Translation: CASGGGDKNTEAFF. The chain couples TRBV6-6 to TRBJ1-1; tentative D call: TRBD1 (5 bases). The CDR3 sequence is 14 residues long. The V gene's germline CDR1 is MNHNY and CDR2 SVGAGI (reference sequence). Trimming removed 8 bases at V and 1 base at J, with 14 bases between.

The sample holds a few counts of this clonotype. The CDR3 reads CASSYSKQGVKYDTEAFF. The CDR3 region has the DNA TGTGCCAGCAGTTACTCGAAACAGGGGGTTAAGTACGACACTGAAGCTTTCTTT. The chain joins TRBV6-6 to TRBJ1-1, with 8 positions matching TRBD1. Trimming at V came to 0 bases and at J to 3 bases, leaving 12 bases not matched to a gene. Looked up from germline, CDR1 is MNHNY and CDR2 is SVGAGI (reference sequence). The CDR3 has 18 amino acids.

The chain recombines TRBV11-1 with TRBJ2-4; D call uncertain. The CDR3 spans 15 residues. Germline V lookup: CDR1 SGHAT, CDR2 FQDESV (reference sequence). Trimming shortened V by 1 base and J by 0 bases, and 7 bases separated the two germline ends. The CDR3 DNA sequence: TGTGCCAGCAGCTTAGGGCCCCAAGCCAAAAACATTCAGTACTTC. Amino acids: CASSLGPQAKNIQYF.

The gene calls are TRBV10-3 and TRBJ2-7; 8 nucleotides line up with TRBD1. The CDR3 is made up of 16 amino acids. After removal of 10 bases from V and 2 bases from J, the junction contained 16 bases not matched to a gene. Germline CDR1 ENHRY, CDR2 SYGVKD. The CDR3 DNA sequence: TGTGCCACCCTCGGGGCCCGGACAGGGAGCACCTACGAGCAGTACTTC. Its protein is CATLGARTGSTYEQYF.

J is TRBJ1-5 and V is TRBV24-1, with a possible D match to TRBD1 (6 bases). Germline CDR1 is KGHDR and CDR2 is SFDVKD. The V end lost 9 bases, the J end lost 4 bases, and 15 bases lay between the germline ends. The CDR3 loop spans 14 amino acids. CDR3 loop: CATGQHIANQPQHF. The DNA for the CDR3 is TGTGCCACCGGACAGCATATAGCAAATCAGCCCCAGCATTTT.

This clonotype has only a few counts. The J gene is TRBJ2-1, the V gene TRBV6-2 or TRBV6-3, with 7 bases identical to TRBD2. CDR1 is MNHEY and CDR2 is SVGEGT in the germline V gene. This CDR3 has 17 residues. V was clipped by 2 bases and J by 3 bases; unmatched bases: 10. CDR3 sequence: CASSYAWEGIYYNEQFF. The CDR3 bases are TGTGCCAGCAGTTACGCTTGGGAGGGGATCTACTACAATGAGCAGTTCTTC.

This clonotype was counted only a few times. V is TRBV19 and J is TRBJ1-2; no firm D call. The CDR3 length is 16 residues. Trimming removed 7 bases at V and 0 bases at J, with 18 bases between. Germline CDR1 and CDR2: LNHDA and SQIVND (reference sequence). The CDR3 DNA follows: TGTGCCAGTACCCCCGGTAGAGGATTTTCTAACTATGGCTACACCTTC. This codes for CASTPGRGFSNYGYTF.